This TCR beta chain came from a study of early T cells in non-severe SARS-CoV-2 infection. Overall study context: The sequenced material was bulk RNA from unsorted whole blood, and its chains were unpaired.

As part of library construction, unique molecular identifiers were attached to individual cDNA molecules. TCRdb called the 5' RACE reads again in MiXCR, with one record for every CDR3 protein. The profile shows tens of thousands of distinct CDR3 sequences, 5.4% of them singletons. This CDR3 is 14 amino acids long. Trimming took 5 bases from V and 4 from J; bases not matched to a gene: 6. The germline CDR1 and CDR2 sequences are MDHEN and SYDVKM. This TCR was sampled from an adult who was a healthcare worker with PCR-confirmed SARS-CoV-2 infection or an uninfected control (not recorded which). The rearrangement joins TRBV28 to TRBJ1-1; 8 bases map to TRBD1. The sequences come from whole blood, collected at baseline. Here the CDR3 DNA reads TGTGCCAGCAGTAGGACGACAGGGGCCACTGAAGCTTTCTTT. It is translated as CASSRTTGATEAFF.